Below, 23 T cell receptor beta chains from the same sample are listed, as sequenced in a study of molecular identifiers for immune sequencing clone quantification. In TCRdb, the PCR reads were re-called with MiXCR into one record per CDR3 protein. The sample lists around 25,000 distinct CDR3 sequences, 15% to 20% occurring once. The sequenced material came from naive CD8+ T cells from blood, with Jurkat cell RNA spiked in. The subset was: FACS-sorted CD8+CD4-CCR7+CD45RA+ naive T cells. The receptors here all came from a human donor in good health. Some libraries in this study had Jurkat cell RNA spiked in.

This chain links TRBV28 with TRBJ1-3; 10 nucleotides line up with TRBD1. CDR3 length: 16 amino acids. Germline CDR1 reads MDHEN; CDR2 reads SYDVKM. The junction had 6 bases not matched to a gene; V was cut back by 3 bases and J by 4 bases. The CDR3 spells CASSFRGQGVGNTIYF. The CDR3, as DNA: TGTGCCAGCAGTTTCCGCGGACAGGGGGTCGGAAACACCATATATTTT.

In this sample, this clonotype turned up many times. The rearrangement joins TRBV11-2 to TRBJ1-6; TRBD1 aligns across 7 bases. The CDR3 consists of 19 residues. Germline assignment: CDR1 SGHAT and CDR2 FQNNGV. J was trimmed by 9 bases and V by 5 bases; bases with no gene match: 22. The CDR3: CASSDLSWARQGETSPLHF. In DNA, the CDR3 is TGTGCCAGCAGCGACTTGTCTTGGGCGCGACAGGGCGAAACTTCACCCCTCCACTTT.

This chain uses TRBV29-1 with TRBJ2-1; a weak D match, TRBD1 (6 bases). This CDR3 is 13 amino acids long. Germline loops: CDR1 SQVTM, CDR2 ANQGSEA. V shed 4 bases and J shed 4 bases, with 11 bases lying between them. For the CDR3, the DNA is TGCAGCGTTGTGGGGGCATCGTACAATGAGCAGTTCTTC. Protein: CSVVGASYNEQFF.

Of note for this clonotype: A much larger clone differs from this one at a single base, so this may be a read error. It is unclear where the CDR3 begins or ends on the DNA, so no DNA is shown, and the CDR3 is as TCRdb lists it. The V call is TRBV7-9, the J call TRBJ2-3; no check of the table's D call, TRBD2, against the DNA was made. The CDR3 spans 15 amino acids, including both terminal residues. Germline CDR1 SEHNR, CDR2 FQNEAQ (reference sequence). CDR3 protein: CASSLVAGGSDTRYF.

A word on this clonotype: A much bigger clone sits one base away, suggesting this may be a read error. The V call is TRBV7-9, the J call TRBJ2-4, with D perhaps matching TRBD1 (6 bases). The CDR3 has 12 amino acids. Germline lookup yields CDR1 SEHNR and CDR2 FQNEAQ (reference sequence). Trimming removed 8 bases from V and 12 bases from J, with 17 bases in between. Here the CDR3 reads CASGPGQLSQYF. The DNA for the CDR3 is TGTGCCAGCGGCCCCGGACAGTTAAGTCAGTACTTC.

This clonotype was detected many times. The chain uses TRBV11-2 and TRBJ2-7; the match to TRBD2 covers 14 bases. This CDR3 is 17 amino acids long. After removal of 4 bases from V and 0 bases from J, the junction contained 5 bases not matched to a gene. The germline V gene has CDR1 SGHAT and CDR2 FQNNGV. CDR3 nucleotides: TGTGCCAGCAGCTCGGGACTAGCGGGAGCCTCCTCCTACGAGCAGTACTTC. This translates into CASSSGLAGASSYEQYF. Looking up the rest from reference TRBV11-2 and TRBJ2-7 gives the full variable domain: EAGVAQSPRYKIIEKRQSVAFWCNPISGHATLYWYQQILGQGPKLLIQFQNNGVVDDSQLPKDRFSAERLKGVDSTLKIQPAKLEDSAVYLCASSSGLAGASSYEQYFGPGTRLTVT.

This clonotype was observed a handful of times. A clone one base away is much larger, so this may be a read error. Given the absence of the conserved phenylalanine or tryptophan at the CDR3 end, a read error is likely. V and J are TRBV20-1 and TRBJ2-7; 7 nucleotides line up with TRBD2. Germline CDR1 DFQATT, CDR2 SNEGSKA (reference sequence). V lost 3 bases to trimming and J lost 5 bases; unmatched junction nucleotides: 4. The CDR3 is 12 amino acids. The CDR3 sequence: CSASFGGDEQYS. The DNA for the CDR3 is TGCAGTGCTAGTTTTGGGGGGGACGAGCAGTACTCC.

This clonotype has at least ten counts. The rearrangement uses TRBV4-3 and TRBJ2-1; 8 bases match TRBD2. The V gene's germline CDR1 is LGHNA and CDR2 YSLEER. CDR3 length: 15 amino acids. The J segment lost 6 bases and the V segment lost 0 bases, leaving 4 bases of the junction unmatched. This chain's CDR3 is CASSQDSGGPNEQFF. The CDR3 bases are TGCGCCAGCAGCCAAGATTCGGGGGGGCCCAATGAGCAGTTCTTC.

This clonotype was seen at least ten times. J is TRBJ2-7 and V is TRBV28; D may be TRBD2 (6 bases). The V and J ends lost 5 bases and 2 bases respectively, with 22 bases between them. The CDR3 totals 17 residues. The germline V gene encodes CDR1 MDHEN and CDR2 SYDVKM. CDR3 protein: CASSTDRLGLQTYEQYF. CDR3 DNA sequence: TGTGCCAGCAGTACTGATCGCTTGGGACTTCAGACCTACGAGCAGTACTTC. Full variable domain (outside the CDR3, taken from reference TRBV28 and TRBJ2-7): DVKVTQSSRYLVKRTGEKVFLECVQDMDHENMFWYRQDPGLGLRLIYFSYDVKMKEKGDIPEGYSVSREKKERFSLILESASTNQTSMYLCASSTDRLGLQTYEQYFGPGTRLTVT.

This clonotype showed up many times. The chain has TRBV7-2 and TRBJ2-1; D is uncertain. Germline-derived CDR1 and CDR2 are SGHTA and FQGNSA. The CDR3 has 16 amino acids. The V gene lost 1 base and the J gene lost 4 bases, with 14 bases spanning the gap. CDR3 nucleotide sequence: TGTGCCAGCAGCTTAGACTTCAGCATGGGGTACAATGAGCAGTTCTTC. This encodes CASSLDFSMGYNEQFF.

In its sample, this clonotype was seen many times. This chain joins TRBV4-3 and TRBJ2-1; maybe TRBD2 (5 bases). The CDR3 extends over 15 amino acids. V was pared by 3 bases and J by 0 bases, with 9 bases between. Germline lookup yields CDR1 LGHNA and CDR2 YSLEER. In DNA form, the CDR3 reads TGCGCCAGCAGCCAGGACTCTAGCTCCTACAATGAGCAGTTCTTC. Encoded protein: CASSQDSSSYNEQFF.

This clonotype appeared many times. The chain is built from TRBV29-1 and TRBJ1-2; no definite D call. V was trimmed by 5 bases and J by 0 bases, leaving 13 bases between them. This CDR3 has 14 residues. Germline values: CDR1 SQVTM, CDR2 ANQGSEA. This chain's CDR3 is CSVFEGNTNYGYTF. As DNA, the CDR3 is TGCAGCGTTTTTGAGGGAAACACTAACTATGGCTACACCTTC.

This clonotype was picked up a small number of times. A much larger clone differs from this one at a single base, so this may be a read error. The CDR3 region is CASSLAQGSDNSPLRF. In DNA, the CDR3 is TGTGCCAGCAGCTTAGCACAGGGTAGCGATAATTCACCCCTCCGCTTT. The chain couples TRBV7-6 to TRBJ1-6; possible D gene TRBD1, 6 bases. The CDR3 length is 16 residues. Germline V gives CDR1 SGHVS, CDR2 FNYEAQ.

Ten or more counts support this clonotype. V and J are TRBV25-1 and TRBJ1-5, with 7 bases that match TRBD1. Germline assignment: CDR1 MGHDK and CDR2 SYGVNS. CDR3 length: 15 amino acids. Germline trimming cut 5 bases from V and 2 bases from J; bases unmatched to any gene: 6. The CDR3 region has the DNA TGTGCCAGCAGTCCCCGCAGGGGGGGCAATCAGCCCCAGCATTTT. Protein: CASSPRRGGNQPQHF.

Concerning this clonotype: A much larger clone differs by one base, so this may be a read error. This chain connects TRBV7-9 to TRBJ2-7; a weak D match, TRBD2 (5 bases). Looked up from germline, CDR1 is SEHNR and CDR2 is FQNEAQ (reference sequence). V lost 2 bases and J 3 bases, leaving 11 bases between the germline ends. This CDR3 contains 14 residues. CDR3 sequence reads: CASSLTAGGYEQYF. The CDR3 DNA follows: TGTGCCAGCAGCTTAACTGCCGGAGGCTACGAGCAGTACTTC.

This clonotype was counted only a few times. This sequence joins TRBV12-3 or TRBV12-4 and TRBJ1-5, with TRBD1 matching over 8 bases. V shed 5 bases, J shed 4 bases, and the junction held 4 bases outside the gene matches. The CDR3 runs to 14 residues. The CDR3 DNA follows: TGTGCCAGCAGTCATCGGACAGGGAATCAGCCCCAGCATTTT. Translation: CASSHRTGNQPQHF.

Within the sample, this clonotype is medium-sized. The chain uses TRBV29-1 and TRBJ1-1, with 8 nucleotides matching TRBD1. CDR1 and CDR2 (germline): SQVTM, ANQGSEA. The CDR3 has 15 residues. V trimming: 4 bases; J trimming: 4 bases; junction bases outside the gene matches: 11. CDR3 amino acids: CSVGGGDRTVTEAFF. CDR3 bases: TGCAGCGTTGGGGGAGGGGACAGGACTGTCACTGAAGCTTTCTTT.

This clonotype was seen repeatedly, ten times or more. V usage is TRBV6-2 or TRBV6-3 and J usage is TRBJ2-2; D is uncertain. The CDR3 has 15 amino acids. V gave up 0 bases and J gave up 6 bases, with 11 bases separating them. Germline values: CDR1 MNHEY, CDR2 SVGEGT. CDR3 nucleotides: TGTGCCAGCAGTTACTCGGTACCCAGCGCCGGGGAGCTGTTTTTT. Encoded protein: CASSYSVPSAGELFF.

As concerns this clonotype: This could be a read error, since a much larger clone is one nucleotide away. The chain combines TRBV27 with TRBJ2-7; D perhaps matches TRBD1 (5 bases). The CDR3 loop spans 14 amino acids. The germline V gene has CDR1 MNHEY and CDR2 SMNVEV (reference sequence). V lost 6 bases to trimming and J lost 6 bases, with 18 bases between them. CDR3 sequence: CASRPGLGPGEQYF. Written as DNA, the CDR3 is TGTGCCAGCAGACCCGGGTTGGGGCCAGGCGAGCAGTACTTC.

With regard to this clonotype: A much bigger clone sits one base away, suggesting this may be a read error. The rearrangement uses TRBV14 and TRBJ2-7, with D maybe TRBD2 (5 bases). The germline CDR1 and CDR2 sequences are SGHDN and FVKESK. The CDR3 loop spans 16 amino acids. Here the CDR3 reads CVSSQEGLGSDYEQYF. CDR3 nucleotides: TGTGTCAGCAGCCAAGAAGGTTTGGGGAGTGACTACGAGCAGTACTTC.

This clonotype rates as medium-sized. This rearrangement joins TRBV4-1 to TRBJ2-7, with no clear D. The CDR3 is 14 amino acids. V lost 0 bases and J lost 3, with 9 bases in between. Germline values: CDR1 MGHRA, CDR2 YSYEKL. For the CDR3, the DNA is TGCGCCAGCAGCCAAGACCTACTGGGCTACGAGCAGTACTTC. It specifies CASSQDLLGYEQYF.

The CDR3 coding sequence is TGTGCCAGCAGTTATAGTCTAGGTGAGCAGTTCTTC. It specifies CASSYSLGEQFF. The chain recombines TRBV12-3 or TRBV12-4 with TRBJ2-1; no firm D call. V was trimmed by 4 bases and J by 9 bases, leaving 10 bases between them. CDR3 length: 12 amino acids.

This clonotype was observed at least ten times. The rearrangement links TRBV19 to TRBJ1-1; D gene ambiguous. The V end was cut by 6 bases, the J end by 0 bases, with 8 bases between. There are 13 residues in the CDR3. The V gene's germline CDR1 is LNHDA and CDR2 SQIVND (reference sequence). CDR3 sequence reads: CASSLRMNTEAFF. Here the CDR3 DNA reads TGTGCCAGTAGCCTCAGGATGAACACTGAAGCTTTCTTT.